The source of this T cell receptor beta chain is a study of T cell repertoires in cytomegalovirus infection. Overall study: Indicated by public TCR beta signatures were CMV infection and matching HLA type. Study-wide points: Individuals carrying CMV plus the relevant HLA were identified by cumulative frequency of public TCR beta families. HLA-C-restricted, CMV-specific TCR beta clonotypes were dominant ex vivo.

Regarding this clonotype: As yet, its antigen is unknown.

From the reads, TCRdb called clonotypes with MiXCR, one entry per CDR3 protein. Found here are a few hundred thousand distinct CDR3 sequences, about 40% of them singletons; the top ten hold roughly 50%. Germline CDR1 and CDR2: LNHDA and SQIVND (reference sequence). This CDR3 has 17 amino acids. The V and J ends lost 2 bases and 7 bases, in that order; junction bases with no gene match: 14. This TCR derives from a human donor in good health (CMV status not recorded). Some clones in this sample may be carry-over from other donors' samples. This chain links TRBV19 with TRBJ1-5; 7 positions agree with TRBD1. Here the sequenced sample was cultured PBMCs, taken from culture after CMV antigen stimulation. CDR3 DNA sequence: TGTGCCAGTAGTATACCAATACACAGGGGAGGGGAGCAGCCCCAGCATTTT. Residues: CASSIPIHRGGEQPQHF. The entire variable domain, with the rest obtained from reference TRBV19 and TRBJ1-5, is as follows: DGGITQSPKYLFRKEGQNVTLSCEQNLNHDAMYWYRQDPGQGLRLIYYSQIVNDFQKGDIAEGYSVSREKKESFPLTVTSAQKNPTAFYLCASSIPIHRGGEQPQHFGDGTRLSIL.